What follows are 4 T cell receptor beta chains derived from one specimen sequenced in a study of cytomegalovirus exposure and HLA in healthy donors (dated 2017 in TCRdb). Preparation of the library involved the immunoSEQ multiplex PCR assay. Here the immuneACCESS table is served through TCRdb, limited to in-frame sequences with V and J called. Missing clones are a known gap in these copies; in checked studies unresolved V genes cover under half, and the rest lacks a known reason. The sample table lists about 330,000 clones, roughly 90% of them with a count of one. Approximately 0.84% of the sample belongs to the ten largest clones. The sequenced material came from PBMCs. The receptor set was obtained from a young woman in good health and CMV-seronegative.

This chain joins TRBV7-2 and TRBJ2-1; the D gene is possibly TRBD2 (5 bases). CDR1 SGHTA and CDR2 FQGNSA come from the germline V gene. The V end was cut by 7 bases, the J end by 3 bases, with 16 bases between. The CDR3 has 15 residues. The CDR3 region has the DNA TGTGCCAGCAACCAGGTACCAGGAGGCTACAATGAGCAGTTCTTC. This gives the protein CASNQVPGGYNEQFF. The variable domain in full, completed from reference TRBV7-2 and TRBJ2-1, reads GAGVSQSPSNKVTEKGKDVELRCDPISGHTALYWYRQSLGQGLEFLIYFQGNSAPDKSGLPSDRFSAERTGGSVSTLTIQRTQQEDSAVYLCASNQVPGGYNEQFFGPGTRLTVL.

CDR3 in DNA: TGTGCCAGCAGACCAGACAGGGGGCTAATAGAGACCCAGTACTTC. Translating it yields CASRPDRGLIETQYF. This chain links TRBV6-5 with TRBJ2-5, with 10 bases lining up with TRBD1. Germline values: CDR1 MNHEY, CDR2 SVGAGI. The V and J ends lost 6 bases and 4 bases, in that order; junction bases with no gene match: 8. CDR3 size: 15 residues.

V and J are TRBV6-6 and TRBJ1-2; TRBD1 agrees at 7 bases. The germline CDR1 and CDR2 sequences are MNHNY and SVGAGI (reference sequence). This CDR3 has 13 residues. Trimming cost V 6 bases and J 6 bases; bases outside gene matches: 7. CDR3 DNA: TGTGCCAGCAGCCTTGACAGGGACAATGGCTACACCTTC. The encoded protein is CASSLDRDNGYTF.

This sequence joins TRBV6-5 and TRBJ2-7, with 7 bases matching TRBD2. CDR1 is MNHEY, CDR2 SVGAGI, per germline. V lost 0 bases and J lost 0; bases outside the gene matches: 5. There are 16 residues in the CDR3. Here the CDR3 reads CASSYSGGYSSYEQYF. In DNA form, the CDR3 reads TGTGCCAGCAGTTACTCGGGGGGGTATAGCTCCTACGAGCAGTACTTC.